What follows are 8 T cell receptor beta chains derived from one specimen sequenced in a study of blood T cell repertoires in COVID-19. The table came from immunoSEQ multiplex PCR; TCRdb's copy has only in-frame clones and leaves some out. The table includes 75,000 to 95,000 clones, 80% to 90% detected once. Source material: peripheral blood. These receptors originate from a man over 45 with active COVID-19.

The chain couples TRBV6-6 to TRBJ2-3; 13 bases line up with TRBD2. CDR1 MNHNY and CDR2 SVGAGI come from the germline V gene (reference sequence). The V segment lost 2 bases and the J segment 1 base; nucleotides outside the gene matches: 0. The CDR3 runs to 16 residues. As DNA, the CDR3 is TGTGCCAGCAGTTACGGACTAGCGGGGGGCACAGATACGCAGTATTTT. Its protein is CASSYGLAGGTDTQYF.

The rearrangement joins TRBV28 to TRBJ1-4, with D perhaps matching TRBD1 (5 bases). The germline V and J ends were trimmed by 3 bases and 8 bases, with 10 bases remaining between them. The CDR3 runs 13 residues. Germline assignment: CDR1 MDHEN and CDR2 SYDVKM. Here the CDR3 DNA reads TGTGCCAGCAGTTTTGTGGGGCCGGAAAAACTGTTTTTT. Amino acids: CASSFVGPEKLFF.

The J gene is TRBJ1-4, the V gene TRBV4-1, with D perhaps TRBD1 (5 bases). Germline CDR1 MGHRA, CDR2 YSYEKL. CDR3 length equals 15 residues. Trimming took off 0 bases at V and 6 bases at J, with 11 bases between the two ends. Written as DNA, the CDR3 is TGCGCCAGCAGCCAAGATCAGGGAGGTGATGAAAAACTGTTTTTT. Translating it yields CASSQDQGGDEKLFF.

A single count supports this clone. This chain joins TRBV10-3 and TRBJ1-1, with D tentatively TRBD1 (6 bases). The V end lost 5 bases, the J end lost 3 bases, and 10 bases lay between the germline ends. The CDR3 sequence is 13 residues long. From germline, CDR1 is ENHRY and CDR2 SYGVKD. CDR3 sequence (DNA): TGTGCCATCAGTACATGGACAGACACTGAAGCTTTCTTT. As protein: CAISTWTDTEAFF.

This chain uses TRBV19 with TRBJ2-7, with TRBD1 matching over 9 bases. V shed 5 bases, J shed 6 bases, and the junction held 8 bases outside the gene matches. The CDR3 is made up of 14 amino acids. Per the germline V gene, CDR1 is LNHDA and CDR2 is SQIVND (reference sequence). Written as DNA, the CDR3 is TGTGCCAGTAGTTGGGGACAGGGTATCAGCGAGCAGTACTTC. As protein: CASSWGQGISEQYF.

This clone was seen just once. CDR3 DNA: TGTGCCTGGGAGGACGGATTGACAGGGTCGCTTTGGGGTGAGCAGTTCTTC. Translating it yields CAWEDGLTGSLWGEQFF. The chain links TRBV30 to TRBJ2-1, with TRBD1 identical over 7 bases. J lost 9 bases, V lost 5 bases, and 22 bases had no gene match. The CDR3 covers 17 residues. Germline loops: CDR1 GTSNPN, CDR2 SVGIG (reference sequence).

The chain carries TRBV27 and TRBJ2-7, with D possibly TRBD2 on 5 matching bases. With 2 bases removed from V and 3 bases from J, the gap between germline ends came to 8 bases. The CDR3 runs 13 residues. Germline V gene lookup returns CDR1 MNHEY and CDR2 SMNVEV (reference sequence). The DNA for the CDR3 is TGTGCCAGCAGTTTAGAGGGTCTCTACGAGCAGTACTTC. It translates to CASSLEGLYEQYF.

V and J are TRBV19 and TRBJ1-2; a weak D match, TRBD1 (6 bases). V lost 4 bases to trimming and J lost 8 bases, with 17 bases between them. The V gene's germline CDR1 is LNHDA and CDR2 SQIVND (reference sequence). This CDR3 is built from 14 residues. For the CDR3, the DNA is TGTGCCAGTAGTAGAAGTGCAGGGGCCGGCGGCTACACCTTC. Residues: CASSRSAGAGGYTF.